Presented here are 2 T cell receptor beta chains from one specimen sequenced in a study of human T cells and chemical hapten exposure. Time point meaning: patch test 3, about 24 weeks after DPC sensitization. Stated treatment: therapeutic diphenylcyclopropenone sensitization with weekly scalp DPC. TCRdb itself ran the RACE reads through MiXCR, one entry per CDR3 protein. This table has tens of thousands of distinct CDR3 sequences, 13% appearing once. The material sequenced was whole blood, taken in connection with sensitization to the hapten diphenylcyclopropenone (DPC). Receptors originate from a woman in her forties or fifties with alopecia areata. Some clones in this sample may be carry-over from other donors' samples.

This clonotype was seen more than once but under ten times. This chain connects TRBV12-3 or TRBV12-4 to TRBJ1-1; no definite D call. V gave up 6 bases and J gave up 5 bases, with 13 bases separating them. This CDR3 has 13 amino acids. The CDR3 protein is CASRSVPSTEAFF. For the CDR3, the DNA is TGTGCCAGCAGGAGTGTCCCGAGTACTGAAGCTTTCTTT.

This chain links TRBV2 with TRBJ2-2, with 8 bases matching TRBD1. Germline lookup yields CDR1 SNHLY and CDR2 FYNNEI. Trimming removed 5 bases from V and 3 bases from J; junction bases left unmatched: 5. This CDR3 spans 15 amino acids. In DNA, the CDR3 is TGTGCCAGCAGTTTCGAGACAGGGGACACCGGGGAGCTGTTTTTT. It codes for CASSFETGDTGELFF.